Listed below are T cell receptor beta chains from one sample, sequenced in a study of T cells after yellow fever vaccination. TCRdb recomputed calls from the 5' RACE reads with MiXCR, one row per CDR3 protein. The table has 45,000 to 60,000 distinct CDR3 sequences, 5% to 6.5% seen once. The sequences come from PBMCs, either bulk or a sorted T-cell subset (CD4+, CD8+, memory, or dextramer-sorted; not recorded which), collected on the day of the yellow fever booster vaccination. These receptors were taken from a man between 18 and 29 years old who received the YFV17D yellow fever vaccine. CDR3s include the opening cysteine and the closing phenylalanine or tryptophan. D genes are given only for firm matches. Clone size is shown for a subset of rows, as once, few, many or a class of expanded clone.

d_call	cdr3_length	j_call	v_call	clone_size	cdr3_aa	cdr3_nt
-	11	TRBJ1-1	TRBV6-5	-	CASRVRTEAFF	TGTGCCAGCAGGGTAAGGACTGAAGCTTTCTTT
TRBD1	14	TRBJ1-2	TRBV15	many	CATSRARTGTGYTF	TGTGCCACCAGCAGAGCCCGGACAGGGACTGGCTACACCTTC
TRBD2	14	TRBJ2-7	TRBV5-1	many	CASSPGTSGYEQYF	TGCGCCAGCAGCCCGGGGACTAGCGGCTACGAGCAGTACTTC
-	12	TRBJ2-1	TRBV30	few	CAWSVRQAEQFF	TGTGCCTGGAGTGTCCGGCAGGCCGAGCAGTTCTTC
-	18	TRBJ2-1	TRBV4-3	-	CASSQEKPGTHNYNEQFF	TGCGCCAGCAGCCAAGAAAAACCCGGGACGCACAATTACAATGAGCAGTTCTTC
-	15	TRBJ2-7	TRBV7-9	-	CASSPPWGVLHEQYF	TGTGCCAGCAGCCCCCCCTGGGGGGTACTACACGAGCAGTACTTC
TRBD1	15	TRBJ2-2	TRBV4-1	-	CASSHRQGNTGELFF	TGCGCCAGCAGCCACCGACAGGGAAACACCGGGGAGCTGTTTTTT
-	11	TRBJ1-2	TRBV29-1	many	CSVEDLGGYTF	TGCAGCGTTGAAGATCTCGGTGGCTACACCTTC
-	14	TRBJ2-3	TRBV7-9	many	CASSSRGHTDTQYF	TGTGCCAGCAGCTCCAGGGGTCACACAGATACGCAGTATTTT
TRBD1	14	TRBJ2-7	TRBV12-3/TRBV12-4	few	CASSLGQGIYEQYF	TGTGCCAGCAGTTTAGGACAGGGTATATACGAGCAGTACTTC
-	14	TRBJ1-2	TRBV12-3/TRBV12-4	-	CASSLEGQYYGYTF	TGTGCCAGCAGTTTGGAGGGGCAGTACTATGGCTACACCTTC
-	14	TRBJ1-5	TRBV6-2/TRBV6-3	many	CASSYEDSNQPQHF	TGTGCCAGCAGTTACGAGGATAGCAATCAGCCCCAGCATTTT
TRBD2	16	TRBJ2-1	TRBV29-1	few	CSASASLAGGPYEQFF	TGCAGCGCCTCTGCTTCTCTAGCGGGGGGGCCCTATGAGCAGTTCTTC
-	14	TRBJ2-1	TRBV5-1	many	CASSLGGMGNEQFF	TGCGCCAGCAGCTTGGGGGGTATGGGCAATGAGCAGTTCTTC
TRBD2	15	TRBJ2-3	TRBV6-6	many	CASSSRGLDLDTQYF	TGTGCCAGCAGTTCCCGTGGACTAGACCTAGATACGCAGTATTTT
-	15	TRBJ2-1	TRBV5-1	many	CASSLGAGVGGEQFF	TGCGCCAGCAGCTTGGGGGCAGGGGTCGGTGGTGAGCAGTTCTTC
TRBD1	13	TRBJ1-6	TRBV6-4	-	CASSGTGNSPLHF	TGTGCCAGCAGCGGGACAGGAAATTCACCCCTCCACTTT
-	14	TRBJ2-1	TRBV6-5	-	CASSFSDGYNEQFF	TGTGCCAGCAGTTTTTCTGACGGATACAATGAGCAGTTCTTC
-	12	TRBJ2-2	TRBV7-6	many	CASRSAAGELFF	TGTGCCAGCCGTTCCGCCGCAGGGGAGCTGTTTTTT
-	15	TRBJ2-1	TRBV4-1	many	CASSQASRGVVEQFF	TGCGCCAGCAGCCAAGCTTCGCGGGGTGTTGTTGAGCAGTTCTTC
TRBD1	15	TRBJ2-6	TRBV5-4	-	CASSLTGSGANVLTF	TGTGCCAGCAGCCTGACAGGGTCTGGGGCCAACGTCCTGACTTTC
-	15	TRBJ2-7	TRBV3-1	-	CASSPQGEAGYEQYF	TGTGCCAGCAGCCCTCAGGGAGAGGCGGGCTACGAGCAGTACTTC
-	14	TRBJ1-2	TRBV7-2	few	CASSLETLGAGYTF	TGTGCCAGCAGCTTAGAAACGCTGGGTGCTGGCTACACCTTC
-	16	TRBJ2-5	TRBV7-9	-	CASSLSDPWGQETQYF	TGTGCCAGCAGCCTCTCGGACCCTTGGGGGCAAGAGACCCAGTACTTC
TRBD2	18	TRBJ2-3	TRBV20-1	many	CSALPASGVSGNTDTQYF	TGCAGTGCCCTCCCGGCTAGCGGGGTGTCGGGAAACACAGATACGCAGTATTTT
-	18	TRBJ2-6	TRBV12-3/TRBV12-4	-	CASTDAGSSSAGANVLTF	TGTGCCAGCACCGACGCCGGGTCCTCTAGCGCTGGGGCCAACGTCCTGACTTTC
-	12	TRBJ2-3	TRBV6-5	many	CASSATTDTQYF	TGTGCCAGCAGCGCGACCACAGATACGCAGTATTTT
-	13	TRBJ2-7	TRBV9	-	CASSVGFGDEQYF	TGTGCCAGCAGCGTGGGGTTTGGCGACGAGCAGTACTTC
-	14	TRBJ1-5	TRBV7-8	few	CASSFGGSYQPQHF	TGTGCCAGCAGCTTCGGGGGCAGCTATCAGCCCCAGCATTTT
-	12	TRBJ2-1	TRBV6-2/TRBV6-3	many	CASSKAVNEQFF	TGTGCCAGCAGTAAAGCGGTTAATGAGCAGTTCTTC
TRBD1	16	TRBJ2-1	TRBV6-5	-	CASSYGGQGSYNEQFF	TGTGCCAGCAGTTACGGCGGACAGGGGTCCTACAATGAGCAGTTCTTC
TRBD2	15	TRBJ2-7	TRBV7-7	many	CASSRTSGPDDEQYF	TGTGCCAGCAGTCGGACTAGCGGGCCGGACGACGAGCAGTACTTC
TRBD2	18	TRBJ2-3	TRBV5-1	-	CASSLLQRGGLMSDTQYF	TGCGCCAGCAGCTTGCTCCAGCGGGGGGGCCTTATGTCAGATACGCAGTATTTT
-	14	TRBJ2-5	TRBV5-4	-	CASSFAGFQETQYF	TGTGCCAGCAGCTTCGCCGGTTTCCAAGAGACCCAGTACTTC
-	12	TRBJ2-7	TRBV6-2/TRBV6-3	many	CASSPRPREQYF	TGTGCCAGCAGTCCCCGACCGAGAGAGCAGTACTTC
-	16	TRBJ2-4	TRBV12-3/TRBV12-4	many	CASSPNRARDKNIQYF	TGTGCCAGCAGCCCTAACAGGGCGCGGGACAAAAACATTCAGTACTTC
TRBD1	16	TRBJ1-6	TRBV7-9	-	CASSSGQAPYNSPLHF	TGTGCCAGCAGCTCCGGACAGGCTCCCTATAATTCACCCCTCCACTTT
TRBD2	16	TRBJ2-7	TRBV18	many	CASSGRDTLKNYEQYF	TGTGCCAGCTCCGGGAGGGACACCCTTAAGAACTACGAGCAGTACTTC
-	15	TRBJ2-7	TRBV11-2	-	CASSLEQGRSYEQYF	TGTGCCAGCAGCTTAGAACAGGGCCGCTCCTACGAGCAGTACTTC
TRBD1	17	TRBJ1-1	TRBV7-8	many	CASSLGTGDFMNTEAFF	TGTGCCAGCAGCTTAGGGACAGGGGACTTTATGAACACTGAAGCTTTCTTT
TRBD2	16	TRBJ2-3	TRBV5-6	few	CASTRNERGVTDTQYF	TGTGCCAGCACCAGAAATGAGCGGGGGGTCACAGATACGCAGTATTTT
-	14	TRBJ1-1	TRBV7-2	few	CASSLVGGNTEAFF	TGTGCCAGCAGCTTAGTCGGGGGTAACACTGAAGCTTTCTTT
-	13	TRBJ2-5	TRBV4-3	many	CASSEEGRETQYF	TGCGCCAGCAGCGAGGAAGGGAGGGAGACCCAGTACTTC
-	14	TRBJ1-4	TRBV3-1	-	CASSQDLRDEKLFF	TGTGCCAGCAGCCAGGACCTGAGAGATGAAAAACTGTTTTTT
-	14	TRBJ1-2	TRBV12-3/TRBV12-4	many	CASSFRLGAGGYTF	TGTGCCAGCAGTTTTCGGTTGGGGGCTGGCGGCTACACCTTC
-	15	TRBJ1-1	TRBV5-1	-	CASSAQTDMNTEAFF	TGCGCCAGCAGCGCCCAAACGGATATGAACACTGAAGCTTTCTTT
TRBD2	15	TRBJ2-2	TRBV7-9	many	CASSFLAGGLGELFF	TGTGCCAGCAGCTTCCTAGCGGGGGGCCTCGGGGAGCTGTTTTTT
-	15	TRBJ1-1	TRBV11-2	few	CASSLWAGSNTEAFF	TGTGCCAGCAGCTTATGGGCAGGATCGAACACTGAAGCTTTCTTT